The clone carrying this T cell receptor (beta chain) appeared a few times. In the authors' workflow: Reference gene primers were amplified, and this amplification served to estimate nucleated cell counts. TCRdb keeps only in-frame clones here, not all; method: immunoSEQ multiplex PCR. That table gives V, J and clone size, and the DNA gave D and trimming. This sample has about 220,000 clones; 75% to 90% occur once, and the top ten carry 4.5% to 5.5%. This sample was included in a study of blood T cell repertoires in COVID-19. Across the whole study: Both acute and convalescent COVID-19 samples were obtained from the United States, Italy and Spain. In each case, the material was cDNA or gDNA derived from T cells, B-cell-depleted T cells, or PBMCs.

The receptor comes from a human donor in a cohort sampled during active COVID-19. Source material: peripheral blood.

CDR3 sequence (DNA): TGTGCCAGCAGCTTGTCAGGGGGCACCTATGGCTACACCTTC. Its translation: CASSLSGGTYGYTF. The chain has TRBV5-5 and TRBJ1-2; 8 bases are shared with TRBD1. J gave up 4 bases and V 1 base, and 3 bases lay outside the gene matches. Germline values: CDR1 SGHKS, CDR2 YYEKEE (reference sequence). This CDR3 region has 14 residues. Using reference TRBV5-5 and TRBJ1-2 for the parts outside the CDR3, the full variable domain is DAGVTQSPTHLIKTRGQQVTLRCSPISGHKSVSWYQQVLGQGPQFIFQYYEKEERGRGNFPDRFSARQFPNYSSELNVNALLLGDSALYLCASSLSGGTYGYTFGSGTRLTVV.